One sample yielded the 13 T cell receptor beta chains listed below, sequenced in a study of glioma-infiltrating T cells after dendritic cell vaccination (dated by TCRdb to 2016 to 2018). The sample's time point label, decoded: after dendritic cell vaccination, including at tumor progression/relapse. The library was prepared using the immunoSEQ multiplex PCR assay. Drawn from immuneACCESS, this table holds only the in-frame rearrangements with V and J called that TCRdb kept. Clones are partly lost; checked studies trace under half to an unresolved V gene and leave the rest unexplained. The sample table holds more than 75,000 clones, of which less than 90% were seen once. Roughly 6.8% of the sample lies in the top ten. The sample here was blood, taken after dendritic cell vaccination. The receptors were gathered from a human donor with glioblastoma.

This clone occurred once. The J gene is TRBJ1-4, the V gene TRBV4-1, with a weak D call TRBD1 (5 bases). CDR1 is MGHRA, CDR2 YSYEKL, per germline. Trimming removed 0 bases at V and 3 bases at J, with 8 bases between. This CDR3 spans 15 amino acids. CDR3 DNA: TGCGCCAGCAGCCAAGATCCAGGGCCTAATGAAAAACTGTTTTTT. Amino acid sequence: CASSQDPGPNEKLFF.

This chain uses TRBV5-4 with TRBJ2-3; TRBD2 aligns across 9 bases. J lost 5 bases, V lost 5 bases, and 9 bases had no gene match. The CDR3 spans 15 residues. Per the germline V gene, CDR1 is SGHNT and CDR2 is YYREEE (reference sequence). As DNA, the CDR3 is TGTGCCAGCAGTGCGGGCGGGGGGGCAGGAGATACGCAGTATTTT. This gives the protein CASSAGGGAGDTQYF.

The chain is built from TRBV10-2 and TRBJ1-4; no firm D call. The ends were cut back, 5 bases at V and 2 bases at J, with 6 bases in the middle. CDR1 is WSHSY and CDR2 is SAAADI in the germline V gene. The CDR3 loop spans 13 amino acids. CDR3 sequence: CASSLSTNEKLFF. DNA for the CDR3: TGCGCCAGCAGTCTATCGACTAATGAAAAACTGTTTTTT.

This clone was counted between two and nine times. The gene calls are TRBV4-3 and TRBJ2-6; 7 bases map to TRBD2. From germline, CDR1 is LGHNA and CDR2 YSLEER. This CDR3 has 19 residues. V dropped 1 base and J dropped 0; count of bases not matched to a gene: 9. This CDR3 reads CASSQVGGIDDSGANVLTF. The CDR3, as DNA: TGCGCCAGCAGCCAAGTGGGAGGGATTGATGACTCTGGGGCCAACGTCCTGACTTTC.

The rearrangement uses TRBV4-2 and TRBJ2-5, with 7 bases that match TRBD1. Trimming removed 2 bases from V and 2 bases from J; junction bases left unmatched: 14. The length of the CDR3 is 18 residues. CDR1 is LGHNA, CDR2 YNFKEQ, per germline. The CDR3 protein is CASSQSPPDRDSQETQYF. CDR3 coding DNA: TGTGCCAGCAGCCAAAGTCCCCCCGACAGGGATTCGCAAGAGACCCAGTACTTC.

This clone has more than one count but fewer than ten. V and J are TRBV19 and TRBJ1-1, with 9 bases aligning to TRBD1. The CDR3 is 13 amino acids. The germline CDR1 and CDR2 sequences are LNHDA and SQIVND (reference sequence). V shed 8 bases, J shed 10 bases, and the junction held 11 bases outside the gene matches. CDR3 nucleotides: TGTGCCAGTTCCCGGGACAGGGCCCCTGGAGCTTTCTTT. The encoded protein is CASSRDRAPGAFF.

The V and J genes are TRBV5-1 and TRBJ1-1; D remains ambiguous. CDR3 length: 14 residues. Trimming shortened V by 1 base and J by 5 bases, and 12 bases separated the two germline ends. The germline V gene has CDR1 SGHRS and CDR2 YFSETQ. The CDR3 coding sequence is TGCGCCAGCAGCTTGTACGAGGGTAGGACTGAAGCTTTCTTT. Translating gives CASSLYEGRTEAFF.

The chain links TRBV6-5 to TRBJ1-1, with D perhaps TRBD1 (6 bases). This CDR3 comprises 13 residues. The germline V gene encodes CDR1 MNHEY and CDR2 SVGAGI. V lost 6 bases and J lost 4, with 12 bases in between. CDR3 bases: TGTGCCAGCAGACCCACAGGGAGCACTGAAGCTTTCTTT. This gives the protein CASRPTGSTEAFF.

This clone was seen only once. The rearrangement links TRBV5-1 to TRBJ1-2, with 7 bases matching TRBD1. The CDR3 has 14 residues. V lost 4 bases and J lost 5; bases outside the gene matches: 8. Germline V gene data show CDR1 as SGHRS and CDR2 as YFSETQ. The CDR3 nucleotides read TGCGCCAGCAGCGAATCACAGGGGCGGTATGGCTACACCTTC. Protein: CASSESQGRYGYTF.

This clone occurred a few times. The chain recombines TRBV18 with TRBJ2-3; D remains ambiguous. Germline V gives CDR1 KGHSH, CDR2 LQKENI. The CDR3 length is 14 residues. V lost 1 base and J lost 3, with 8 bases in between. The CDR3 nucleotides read TGTGCCAGCTCACCACAGGCCAGGACAGATACGCAGTATTTT. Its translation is CASSPQARTDTQYF.

In DNA form, the CDR3 reads TGTGCCATCAGTGAGCCCGGAGGGGTTTCATCCGAGCAGTACTTC. Translation: CAISEPGGVSSEQYF. The genes are TRBV10-3 and TRBJ2-7, with D tentatively TRBD2 (6 bases). Trimming stripped 2 bases from V and 6 bases from J, with 17 bases between. This CDR3 is 15 amino acids long. The germline V gene encodes CDR1 ENHRY and CDR2 SYGVKD.

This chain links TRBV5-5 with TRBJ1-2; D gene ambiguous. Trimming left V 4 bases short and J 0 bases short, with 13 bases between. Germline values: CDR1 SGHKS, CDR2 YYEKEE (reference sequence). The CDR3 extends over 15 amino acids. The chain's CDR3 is CASSPGVGSNYGYTF. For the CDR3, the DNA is TGTGCCAGCAGCCCCGGGGTGGGTTCTAACTATGGCTACACCTTC.

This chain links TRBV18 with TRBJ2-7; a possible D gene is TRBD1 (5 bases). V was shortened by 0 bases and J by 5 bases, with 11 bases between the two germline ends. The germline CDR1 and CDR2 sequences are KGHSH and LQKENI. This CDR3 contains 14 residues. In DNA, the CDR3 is TGTGCCAGCTCACCACCGAATAGGGGCCACGAGCAGTACTTC. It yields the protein CASSPPNRGHEQYF.